This TCR beta chain stems from a study of blood T cell repertoires in COVID-19. Study overall: T cells, B-cell-depleted T cells, or PBMCs supplied cDNA or gDNA.

In the original processing: The assay estimated nucleated cells by amplifying reference gene primers. Profiled with immunoSEQ multiplex PCR; TCRdb holds only in-frame clones, not every one. V, J and clone size derive from that table, while D and trimming were established from the DNA sequence. The sample consists of tens of thousands of clones, approximately 86% of them appearing once. V trimming: 4 bases; J trimming: 3 bases; junction bases outside the gene matches: 4. The V gene's germline CDR1 is SGDLS and CDR2 YYNGEE. This CDR3 has 15 residues. This receptor was obtained from a middle-aged man with acute or convalescent COVID-19. The V gene is TRBV9, the J gene TRBJ2-5, with TRBD2 matching over 12 bases. Source material: peripheral blood. The CDR3 sequence is CASSPRLAGEETQYF. In DNA form, the CDR3 reads TGTGCCAGCAGCCCCCGACTAGCGGGAGAAGAGACCCAGTACTTC.